A selection of T cell receptor beta chains follows, all from one sample in a study of T cells after yellow fever vaccination. MiXCR, run by TCRdb on the 5' RACE reads, gives a single entry per CDR3 protein. The data contain under 350,000 distinct CDR3 sequences, 4.1% of them singletons. The material sequenced was PBMCs, taken 5 days after the yellow fever booster vaccination. These receptors were taken from a man aged 18 to 30 who received the YFV17D yellow fever vaccine. The CDR3 runs from the conserved cysteine through the conserved F or W. Each record gives: J gene, V gene, D gene, clone size, CDR3 protein, CDR3 DNA. The D gene is left open where the match is weak. The size field is filled for only some rows; it gives once, few, many or a size class.

TRBJ2-2	TRBV7-3	.	many	CASSLTHTGNTGELFF	TGTGCCAGCAGCTTAACGCACACGGGGAACACCGGGGAGCTGTTTTTT
TRBJ1-5	TRBV27	.	.	CASSPSGFSQPQHF	TGTGCCAGCAGTCCTTCAGGGTTTTCTCAGCCCCAGCATTTT
TRBJ1-6	TRBV9	TRBD1	few	CASSHDRGGSPLHF	TGTGCCAGCAGCCATGACAGGGGGGGATCACCCCTCCACTTT
TRBJ1-1	TRBV20-1	TRBD1	few	CSARGQSNTEAFF	TGCAGTGCTAGGGGACAGAGTAACACTGAAGCTTTCTTT
TRBJ2-7	TRBV12-3/TRBV12-4	.	.	CASSRTPREGYEQYF	TGTGCCAGCAGCCGTACCCCCCGGGAAGGCTACGAGCAGTACTTC
TRBJ2-4	TRBV28	.	.	CASSLCHPFCVQYF	TGTGCCAGCAGTTTGTGTCACCCGTTCTGTGTTCAGTACTTC
TRBJ2-5	TRBV6-5	TRBD1	many	CASSYTDRDETQYF	TGTGCCAGCAGTTACACGGACAGGGATGAGACCCAGTACTTC
TRBJ2-3	TRBV7-2	.	few	CASSSDWGGPDTQYF	TGTGCCAGCAGCTCCGATTGGGGGGGCCCAGATACGCAGTATTTT
TRBJ2-2	TRBV20-1	TRBD2	few	CSARDREGKLFF	TGCAGTGCTAGAGACAGGGAGGGGAAGCTGTTTTTT
TRBJ2-2	TRBV6-6	.	few	CASSQGSTGELFF	TGTGCCAGCAGTCAGGGGAGCACCGGGGAGCTGTTTTTT
TRBJ2-3	TRBV3-1	TRBD2	few	CASSHPSGVGDTQYF	TGTGCCAGCAGCCACCCTAGCGGGGTGGGAGATACGCAGTATTTT
TRBJ2-5	TRBV9	TRBD2	few	CASSVGRGGPETQYF	TGTGCCAGCAGCGTAGGTCGGGGGGGACCTGAGACCCAGTACTTC
TRBJ1-1	TRBV6-1	.	few	CATLYTEAFF	TGTGCCACCCTCTACACTGAAGCTTTCTTT
TRBJ1-1	TRBV6-5	.	few	CLPPSSMRSF	TGTCTGCCACCATCCTCTATGAGATCCTTT
TRBJ1-2	TRBV20-1	.	.	CSVPVGTVNYGYTF	TGCAGTGTCCCGGTCGGGACGGTGAACTATGGCTACACCTTC
TRBJ2-7	TRBV6-5	.	many	CASSRSSRPPYEQYF	TGTGCCAGCAGTCGGAGTAGCCGCCCGCCCTACGAGCAGTACTTC
TRBJ2-1	TRBV11-2	.	.	CASSFRRGFHNEQFF	TGTGCCAGCAGCTTTCGTAGGGGGTTCCACAATGAGCAGTTCTTC
TRBJ2-1	TRBV7-2	TRBD2	.	CASSLELAGENEQFF	TGTGCCAGCAGCTTAGAACTAGCGGGTGAGAATGAGCAGTTCTTC
TRBJ2-3	TRBV20-1	TRBD2	.	CSAPTSGGPADTQYF	TGCAGTGCGCCGACTAGCGGGGGGCCCGCAGATACGCAGTATTTT
TRBJ1-1	TRBV6-6	.	.	CASSVGVGNTEAFF	TGTGCCAGCTCTGTTGGTGTTGGGAACACTGAAGCTTTCTTT
TRBJ2-5	TRBV12-3/TRBV12-4	TRBD2	few	CASSHVPNSGGQETQYF	TGTGCCAGCAGTCACGTTCCGAACAGCGGGGGTCAAGAGACCCAGTACTTC
TRBJ2-3	TRBV30	.	few	CAWSLGERADTQYF	TGTGCCTGGAGCCTAGGGGAAAGGGCAGATACGCAGTATTTT
TRBJ2-2	TRBV6-2/TRBV6-3	TRBD2	.	CASSYRSAGGPGELFF	TGTGCCAGCAGTTACCGATCGGCGGGGGGGCCCGGGGAGCTGTTTTTT
TRBJ2-7	TRBV20-1	.	few	CSARGSTYEQYF	TGCAGTGCTAGAGGCAGTACCTACGAGCAGTACTTC
TRBJ2-5	TRBV4-3	.	.	CASSQDKDTGETQYF	TGCGCCAGCAGCCAAGATAAGGATACGGGAGAGACCCAGTACTTC
TRBJ1-2	TRBV13	TRBD1	.	CASSLNQGARYTF	TGTGCCAGCAGCTTAAACCAGGGGGCGCGCTACACCTTC
TRBJ1-6	TRBV4-2	.	.	CASSLLRDGNSPLHF	TGTGCCAGCAGCCTCCTCAGGGACGGAAATTCACCCCTCCACTTT
TRBJ2-2	TRBV18	.	few	CASSPPEQNTGELFF	TGTGCCAGCTCACCACCTGAACAGAACACCGGGGAGCTGTTTTTT
TRBJ2-1	TRBV4-2	.	many	CASSQDGRGGFNEQFF	TGTGCCAGCAGCCAAGATGGGAGGGGGGGGTTCAATGAGCAGTTCTTC
TRBJ2-5	TRBV5-4	.	few	CASSFNTGETQYF	TGTGCCAGCAGCTTTAACACAGGGGAGACCCAGTACTTC
TRBJ2-3	TRBV12-3/TRBV12-4	.	few	CASSKDRSTDTQYF	TGTGCCAGCAGCAAGGACAGATCCACAGATACGCAGTATTTT
TRBJ2-4	TRBV29-1	.	many	CSVVGSAKNIQYF	TGCAGCGTTGTCGGCAGCGCCAAAAACATTCAGTACTTC
TRBJ2-7	TRBV4-1	TRBD2	.	CASSQTGLAASEQYF	TGCGCCAGCAGCCAAACGGGACTAGCGGCTTCCGAGCAGTACTTC
TRBJ1-4	TRBV18	.	.	CASSPPGEVLGEKLFF	TGTGCCAGCTCACCACCGGGGGAAGTCTTGGGTGAAAAACTGTTTTTT
TRBJ1-1	TRBV6-2/TRBV6-3	.	few	CASSTQGPEAFF	TGTGCCAGCAGTACACAGGGCCCTGAAGCTTTCTTT
TRBJ2-1	TRBV3-1	.	.	CASSQDSLIGNEQFF	TGTGCCAGCAGCCAAGATAGCCTCATTGGGAATGAGCAGTTCTTC
TRBJ2-3	TRBV10-3	TRBD2	many	CAIMGGISGGSTDTQYF	TGTGCCATCATGGGCGGCATAAGCGGGGGGTCCACAGATACGCAGTATTTT
TRBJ1-1	TRBV6-5	.	.	CASRRPIMNTEAFF	TGTGCCAGCAGACGCCCCATTATGAACACTGAAGCTTTCTTT
TRBJ2-3	TRBV20-1	TRBD2	many	CSVEGGGAADTQYF	TGCAGTGTCGAGGGCGGGGGGGCGGCAGATACGCAGTATTTT
TRBJ2-3	TRBV5-1	TRBD2	few	CASSLGGGLATSTQYF	TGCGCCAGCAGCTTGGGAGGGGGACTAGCCACAAGTACGCAGTATTTT
TRBJ2-1	TRBV10-3	TRBD2	.	CAISESPGLAGDEQFF	TGTGCCATCAGTGAGTCCCCGGGACTAGCGGGGGATGAGCAGTTCTTC
TRBJ2-3	TRBV5-1	.	few	CASSLPHDTQYF	TGCGCCAGCAGCTTGCCCCACGATACGCAGTATTTT
TRBJ2-1	TRBV7-2	TRBD2	few	CASSLTPSSGGLNEQFF	TGTGCCAGCAGCCTCACCCCTTCTAGCGGGGGTCTAAATGAGCAGTTCTTC
TRBJ1-6	TRBV27	TRBD1	.	CASSLTTGASRAPLHF	TGTGCCAGCAGTCTGACTACAGGGGCTTCGAGGGCACCCCTCCACTTT
TRBJ2-7	TRBV4-1	.	many	CASSQGVRDEQYF	TGCGCCAGCAGCCAAGGGGTAAGGGACGAGCAGTACTTC
TRBJ1-1	TRBV18	.	few	CASSPGLTGKWDTEAFF	TGTGCCAGCTCACCCGGTCTTACGGGGAAATGGGACACTGAAGCTTTCTTT
TRBJ2-2	TRBV12-3/TRBV12-4	.	many	CASRDRVNTGELFF	TGTGCCAGCAGGGACCGAGTAAACACCGGGGAGCTGTTTTTT
TRBJ1-5	TRBV4-3	.	few	CASSQVISGYQPQHF	TGCGCCAGCAGCCAAGTAATTTCGGGCTATCAGCCCCAGCATTTT
TRBJ2-2	TRBV11-3	TRBD1	few	CASSSLGTGVPGELFF	TGTGCCAGCAGCTCCTTGGGGACAGGGGTCCCCGGGGAGCTGTTTTTT
TRBJ2-1	TRBV28	.	few	CASMLDNEQFF	TGTGCCAGCATGCTCGACAATGAGCAGTTCTTC
TRBJ1-2	TRBV2	TRBD1	.	CARRGTGYPYGYTF	TGTGCCAGGAGGGGGACAGGGTACCCCTATGGCTACACCTTC
TRBJ2-5	TRBV18	.	few	CASSPPQGGETQYF	TGTGCCAGCTCACCACCCCAGGGGGGAGAGACCCAGTACTTC
TRBJ1-2	TRBV3-1	.	.	CASSQREGNYGYTF	TGTGCCAGCAGCCAACGAGAGGGAAACTATGGCTACACCTTC
TRBJ1-6	TRBV7-2	.	many	CASSDYNSPLHF	TGTGCCAGCAGCGATTATAATTCACCCCTCCACTTT
TRBJ1-2	TRBV15	.	many	CATSKATGSYGYTF	TGTGCCACCAGCAAAGCGACAGGTAGCTATGGCTACACCTTC